Sequencing of this TCR beta chain was carried out in a study of cytotoxic CD8 clonotypes in ibrutinib-treated CLL. Study-wide context: Partial responses totalled about 25 and complete responses 2; after median about 67 months, roughly 14 remained remitted and about twelve progressed. After treatment lasting a median about twelve months, range 6 to 36, response samples were collected.

The V and J ends lost 4 bases and 3 bases respectively, with 1 base between them. Germline CDR1 and CDR2: MNHNS and SASEGT. This CDR3 spans 11 amino acids. The repertoire was sequenced with immunoSEQ multiplex PCR; TCRdb's copy has only in-frame clones and lacks some. Seen here are more than 300,000 clones, around four fifths observed once, and the top ten hold over 6.5%. Turning to this clone: No antigen is known for it.

Findings of the study overall: Baseline levels were approached again at progression, after clonality had risen at ibrutinib response.

The clonotype originates from a human donor with chronic lymphocytic leukemia. The sample in question was PBMCs, obtained before ibrutinib treatment. V usage is TRBV6-1 and J usage is TRBJ2-1; D is unclear. The CDR3 DNA is TGTGCCAGCAGTGTCTACAATGAGCAGTTCTTC. Its protein product is CASSVYNEQFF.